This T cell receptor beta chain appears in the sequencing data of a study of blood T cell repertoires in COVID-19. For the study at large: Specimens from acute and convalescent COVID-19 originated in the United States, Italy and Spain. Sources were T cells, B-cell-depleted T cells, or PBMCs; the material itself was cDNA or gDNA.

In this sample, this clone turned up once. Clones were read by immunoSEQ multiplex PCR, and TCRdb kept only the in-frame ones, dropping some. This table has about 180,000 clones, roughly 84% appearing once. Trimming cost V 0 bases and J 3 bases; bases outside gene matches: 4. Germline V gene sequence: CDR1 LGHNA, CDR2 YNFKEQ. The CDR3 consists of 16 residues. V is TRBV4-2 and J is TRBJ2-7, with 11 bases that match TRBD2. Sequencing was performed on peripheral blood. The receptor comes from a human donor in a cohort sampled during active COVID-19. DNA of the CDR3: TGTGCCAGCAGCCAAGATTTAACTAGCGGGAGCTACGAGCAGTACTTC. It specifies CASSQDLTSGSYEQYF.